Each of the 28 T cell receptor beta chains below was sequenced from the same sample in a study of blood T cell repertoires in COVID-19. Repertoires were generated with immunoSEQ multiplex PCR, while TCRdb's copy carries only in-frame clones and drops some. The table includes 170,000 or so clones, about 85% detected once. What was sequenced was PBMCs or T cells enriched from blood (not recorded which). The source is a man aged 35-49 years who had recovered from COVID-19.

V and J are TRBV27 and TRBJ1-5, with 9 bases aligning to TRBD1. The CDR3 consists of 13 residues. V shed 6 bases and J 6 bases; nucleotides not matched to a gene: 3. CDR1 MNHEY and CDR2 SMNVEV come from the germline V gene (reference sequence). DNA for the CDR3: TGTGCCAGCAGACAGGGGGCAGGTCAGCCCCAGCATTTT. As protein: CASRQGAGQPQHF.

The CDR3 bases are TGTGCCACCAGCCTCTCGACAGGGTGGCTAAGTGGCTACACCTTC. Its protein is CATSLSTGWLSGYTF. The genes are TRBV10-3 and TRBJ1-2, with TRBD1 matching over 7 bases. Germline lookup yields CDR1 ENHRY and CDR2 SYGVKD. The CDR3 spans 15 residues. Trimming removed 10 bases from V and 7 bases from J; junction bases left unmatched: 18.

The rearrangement links TRBV5-1 to TRBJ2-3; TRBD1 is a possible D gene (6 bases). V was pared by 0 bases and J by 7 bases, with 9 bases between. This CDR3 is built from 13 residues. The V gene's germline CDR1 is SGHRS and CDR2 YFSETQ. CDR3 coding DNA: TGCGCCAGCAGCTTGGACAGGGACAATACGCAGTATTTT. The encoded protein is CASSLDRDNTQYF. The full variable domain, with the rest looked up from reference TRBV5-1 and TRBJ2-3, is KAGVTQTPRYLIKTRGQQVTLSCSPISGHRSVSWYQQTPGQGLQFLFEYFSETQRNKGNFPGRFSGRQFSNSRSEMNVSTLELGDSALYLCASSLDRDNTQYFGPGTRLTVL.

This clone has only a few counts. The rearrangement joins TRBV30 to TRBJ1-2; 8 nucleotides agree with TRBD1. The CDR3 is 13 residues long. V shed 4 bases and J 5 bases; nucleotides not matched to a gene: 6. From germline, CDR1 is GTSNPN and CDR2 SVGIG (reference sequence). The CDR3 nucleotides read TGTGCCTGGAATGACAGGGGAGGGTATGGCTACACCTTC. It encodes CAWNDRGGYGYTF.

This chain connects TRBV19 to TRBJ2-7, with D tentatively TRBD1 (5 bases). The CDR3 runs to 14 residues. Trimming shortened V by 9 bases and J by 0 bases, and 15 bases separated the two germline ends. The germline gives CDR1 LNHDA, CDR2 SQIVND (reference sequence). The CDR3 DNA sequence: TGTGCCAGATCCACAGGACCAATCTCCTACGAGCAGTACTTC. This sequence encodes CARSTGPISYEQYF. Variable domain in full (rest from reference TRBV19 and TRBJ2-7): DGGITQSPKYLFRKEGQNVTLSCEQNLNHDAMYWYRQDPGQGLRLIYYSQIVNDFQKGDIAEGYSVSREKKESFPLTVTSAQKNPTAFYLCARSTGPISYEQYFGPGTRLTVT.

The rearrangement uses TRBV5-8 and TRBJ1-1; tentatively, D is TRBD1 (5 bases). V lost 0 bases and J lost 0, with 12 bases in between. The germline CDR1 and CDR2 sequences are SGHTS and YDEGEE. The length of the CDR3 is 16 residues. This CDR3 reads CASSLEVKGMNTEAFF. CDR3 coding DNA: TGTGCCAGCAGCTTGGAGGTGAAGGGGATGAACACTGAAGCTTTCTTT.

This chain joins TRBV19 and TRBJ1-5; D gene unclear. The CDR3 extends over 12 amino acids. V shed 5 bases and J shed 5 bases, with 7 bases lying between them. CDR1 LNHDA and CDR2 SQIVND come from the germline V gene (reference sequence). The CDR3 nucleotides read TGTGCCAGTAGTGACGGGTATCAGCCCCAGCATTTT. Translating it yields CASSDGYQPQHF.

The rearrangement links TRBV6-5 to TRBJ1-1, with a tentative D call TRBD1 (5 bases). Germline V gene lookup returns CDR1 MNHEY and CDR2 SVGAGI. This CDR3 has 14 amino acids. V lost 0 bases and J 5 bases, leaving 10 bases between the germline ends. The CDR3 region has the DNA TGTGCCAGCAGTTACTCCGGGGAGGGGACTGAAGCTTTCTTT. Its protein is CASSYSGEGTEAFF.

This clone has only one observation. The chain combines TRBV30 with TRBJ1-4, with no clear D. Trimming pared 4 bases from V and 8 bases from J, leaving 14 bases between. This CDR3 spans 13 amino acids. Looked up from germline, CDR1 is GTSNPN and CDR2 is SVGIG (reference sequence). The CDR3 reads CAWTGKRKEKLFF. CDR3 DNA sequence: TGTGCCTGGACCGGCAAGCGGAAAGAAAAACTGTTTTTT.

V gene TRBV5-1 combines with J gene TRBJ1-2; D remains unclear. Trimming cost V 0 bases and J 4 bases, with 13 bases left between them. The CDR3 runs to 15 residues. The germline V gene has CDR1 SGHRS and CDR2 YFSETQ. The CDR3 is CASSLGEGTSYGYTF. The CDR3 DNA reads TGCGCCAGCAGCTTGGGGGAGGGAACAAGCTATGGCTACACCTTC.

The J gene is TRBJ1-5, the V gene TRBV19, with 7 bases aligning to TRBD1. After removal of 4 bases from V and 0 bases from J, the junction contained 3 bases not matched to a gene. The CDR3 length is 15 residues. The germline gives CDR1 LNHDA, CDR2 SQIVND (reference sequence). The CDR3 loop is CASSTGTASNQPQHF. The CDR3 region has the DNA TGTGCCAGTAGTACGGGGACAGCTAGCAATCAGCCCCAGCATTTT.

The chain is built from TRBV5-6 and TRBJ2-7; 7 bases fit TRBD1. The CDR3 sequence is 15 residues long. Germline V CDR1 and CDR2: SGHDT, YYEEEE. The V and J ends lost 4 bases and 3 bases, in that order; junction bases with no gene match: 10. The CDR3 here is CASSPVGQELYEQYF. The CDR3 DNA reads TGTGCCAGCAGCCCCGTCGGACAGGAGCTCTACGAGCAGTACTTC.

The chain links TRBV11-2 to TRBJ2-3, with 8 bases aligning to TRBD2. The V gene end was trimmed by 2 bases and the J gene end by 2 bases; junction bases not matched to a gene: 6. The CDR3 extends over 16 amino acids. Looked up from germline, CDR1 is SGHAT and CDR2 is FQNNGV. The DNA for the CDR3 is TGTGCCAGCAGCTTAACGGGAGGGCCAAACACAGATACGCAGTATTTT. This encodes CASSLTGGPNTDTQYF.

The genes are TRBV19 and TRBJ1-6, with 9 nucleotides matching TRBD1. The CDR3 sequence is 15 residues long. The V gene end was trimmed by 4 bases and the J gene end by 7 bases; junction bases not matched to a gene: 5. Germline V gene data show CDR1 as LNHDA and CDR2 as SQIVND (reference sequence). The CDR3 loop reads CASSKGQGWNSPLHF. DNA for the CDR3: TGTGCCAGTAGTAAAGGACAGGGGTGGAATTCACCCCTCCACTTT.

This chain links TRBV7-9 with TRBJ1-3, with a weak D call TRBD1 (5 bases). Germline assignment: CDR1 SEHNR and CDR2 FQNEAQ (reference sequence). V dropped 1 base and J dropped 0 bases, with 13 bases sitting between them. The CDR3 has 17 amino acids. CDR3 sequence reads: CASSLGGGTVSGNTIYF. For the CDR3, the DNA is TGTGCCAGCAGCTTAGGTGGCGGGACGGTCTCTGGAAACACCATATATTTT.

The rearrangement links TRBV3-1 (or the pseudogene TRBV3-2) to TRBJ1-5; D gene unclear. V was pared by 0 bases and J by 9 bases, with 15 bases between. Germline V gene data show CDR1 as LGHDT and CDR2 as YNNKEL (reference sequence). This CDR3 is 15 amino acids long. CDR3 region: CASSQDLGVDRPQHF. For the CDR3, the DNA is TGTGCCAGCAGCCAAGATCTAGGAGTGGATCGGCCCCAGCATTTT.

The chain recombines TRBV29-1 with TRBJ1-2; no definite D call. CDR1 and CDR2 (germline): SQVTM, ANQGSEA. Trimming removed 3 bases from V and 4 bases from J, with 6 bases in between. This CDR3 spans 11 amino acids. The CDR3 coding sequence is TGCAGCGTTGACCAATCCTATGGCTACACCTTC. Protein sequence: CSVDQSYGYTF.

J is TRBJ2-2 and V is TRBV7-9, with D hard to call. Germline lookup yields CDR1 SEHNR and CDR2 FQNEAQ (reference sequence). V was pared by 10 bases and J by 3 bases, with 3 bases between. The CDR3 runs to 10 residues. In DNA form, the CDR3 reads TGTGCCACCGACACCGGGGAGCTGTTTTTT. This encodes CATDTGELFF.

The chain combines TRBV5-1 with TRBJ2-1; D is possibly TRBD2 (5 bases). This CDR3 region has 13 residues. CDR1 and CDR2 from the germline V gene are SGHRS and YFSETQ. Trimming took off 5 bases at V and 4 bases at J, with 10 bases between the two ends. CDR3 coding DNA: TGCGCCAGCAGGGACTCGGAGTACAATGAGCAGTTCTTC. It codes for CASRDSEYNEQFF.

The gene calls are TRBV5-1 and TRBJ2-5, with 9 bases aligning to TRBD2. V was clipped by 2 bases and J by 0 bases; unmatched bases: 2. The CDR3 is 15 amino acids. CDR1 and CDR2 from the germline V gene are SGHRS and YFSETQ. CDR3 sequence: CASSFSSGNQETQYF. The CDR3 DNA sequence: TGCGCCAGCAGCTTTTCTAGCGGGAACCAAGAGACCCAGTACTTC.

The V and J genes are TRBV7-2 and TRBJ2-5; 7 positions agree with TRBD2. V shed 2 bases, J shed 1 base, and the junction held 4 bases outside the gene matches. The germline V gene has CDR1 SGHTA and CDR2 FQGNSA. The CDR3 consists of 15 residues. The CDR3 region is CASSLPGLGQETQYF. In DNA, the CDR3 is TGTGCCAGCAGCTTACCCGGACTAGGCCAAGAGACCCAGTACTTC.

V usage is TRBV11-1 and J usage is TRBJ2-5; 9 nucleotides agree with TRBD1. V was pared by 1 base and J by 0 bases, with 0 bases of the junction left unmatched. The CDR3 loop spans 15 amino acids. Germline lookup yields CDR1 SGHAT and CDR2 FQDESV (reference sequence). The CDR3 bases are TGTGCCAGCAGCTTAGGGACAGGGGACCAAGAGACCCAGTACTTC. This gives the protein CASSLGTGDQETQYF.

This rearrangement joins TRBV11-2 to TRBJ2-7; 9 nucleotides line up with TRBD2. Germline V gives CDR1 SGHAT, CDR2 FQNNGV. Trimming removed 6 bases from V and 3 bases from J; junction bases left unmatched: 6. There are 14 residues in the CDR3. The CDR3 loop reads CASRRSGRGYEQYF. Written as DNA, the CDR3 is TGTGCCAGCAGACGTAGCGGGAGAGGCTACGAGCAGTACTTC.

This chain links TRBV7-3 with TRBJ2-5; 8 bases fit TRBD1. CDR3 size: 20 residues. V lost 2 bases, J lost 2 bases, and 19 bases stayed unmatched. Germline CDR1 and CDR2: SGHTA and FQGTGA. The CDR3 DNA is TGTGCCAGCAGCTTATCGGGCGGTGGGCAGGGGGCGGATCGGCAAGAGACCCAGTACTTC. It codes for CASSLSGGGQGADRQETQYF. Looking up the rest from reference TRBV7-3 and TRBJ2-5 gives the full variable domain: GAGVSQTPSNKVTEKGKYVELRCDPISGHTALYWYRQSLGQGPEFLIYFQGTGAADDSGLPNDRFFAVRPEGSVSTLKIQRTERGDSAVYLCASSLSGGGQGADRQETQYFGPGTRLLVL.

The chain is built from TRBV25-1 and TRBJ2-7; 7 bases align to TRBD1. The CDR3 length is 16 residues. CDR1 and CDR2 (germline): MGHDK, SYGVNS. The junction had 10 bases not matched to a gene; V was cut back by 2 bases and J by 3 bases. CDR3 sequence: CASSELRQGRNYEQYF. The CDR3 DNA follows: TGTGCCAGCAGTGAACTTAGACAGGGAAGGAACTACGAGCAGTACTTC.

The chain employs TRBV11-2 and TRBJ2-7; D is unresolved. V was pared by 4 bases and J by 2 bases, with 12 bases between. The length of the CDR3 is 14 residues. CDR1 SGHAT and CDR2 FQNNGV come from the germline V gene. The CDR3 nucleotides read TGTGCCAGCAGCTCGGAGAGGTGGGCCTACGAGCAGTACTTC. Its protein product is CASSSERWAYEQYF.

The chain joins TRBV24-1 to TRBJ1-5; D gene uncertain. V lost 4 bases and J lost 7, with 13 bases in between. The CDR3 runs to 14 residues. Germline CDR1 reads KGHDR; CDR2 reads SFDVKD. CDR3 in DNA: TGTGCCACCAGTGAAGGACGGGATGCCCAGCCCCAGCATTTT. This encodes CATSEGRDAQPQHF.

CDR3 DNA sequence: TGTGCCAGCAGTACGCCGGGACAGGGGCGGTTTGCTTTCTTT. Protein product: CASSTPGQGRFAFF. The rearrangement links TRBV28 to TRBJ1-1; TRBD1 agrees at 10 bases. The germline V gene encodes CDR1 MDHEN and CDR2 SYDVKM. This CDR3 has 14 residues. Trimming removed 5 bases from V and 11 bases from J; junction bases left unmatched: 11.